One sample yielded the 22 T cell receptor beta chains listed below, sequenced in a study of T-cell memory formation after mild COVID-19. MiXCR was run by TCRdb on the 5' RACE reads, yielding one entry per CDR3 protein. The sample records hundreds of thousands of distinct CDR3 sequences, about a sixth being singletons. Sequencing used PBMCs or a T cell subset sorted from them (not recorded which). These receptors all come from a man younger than 35 who had mild COVID-19 (a few samples of this study predate the infection). Cell type and time point are not known.

In this sample, this clonotype turned up a few times. The chain uses TRBV2 and TRBJ1-6, with D possibly matching TRBD1 (6 bases). This CDR3 has 15 residues. V was clipped by 4 bases and J by 6 bases, with 13 bases between them. CDR1 SNHLY and CDR2 FYNNEI come from the germline V gene. CDR3 in amino acids: CASSVVGGPNSPLHF. The CDR3 nucleotides read TGTGCCAGCAGTGTAGTGGGGGGGCCTAATTCACCCCTCCACTTT.

This rearrangement joins TRBV5-1 to TRBJ1-2; D call uncertain. In germline, CDR1 is SGHRS, CDR2 YFSETQ. The CDR3 extends over 13 amino acids. Trimming left V 0 bases short and J 2 bases short, with 5 bases between. The CDR3 DNA follows: TGCGCCAGCAGCTTGGGGGAGAACTATGGCTACACCTTC. It specifies CASSLGENYGYTF.

CDR3 sequence reads: CASSRGLADLNEQFF. As DNA, the CDR3 is TGTGCCAGCAGCCGGGGACTAGCGGATTTAAATGAGCAGTTCTTC. This sequence joins TRBV4-2 and TRBJ2-1, with TRBD2 matching 11 bases. Per the germline V gene, CDR1 is LGHNA and CDR2 is YNFKEQ. Trimming at V came to 4 bases and at J to 7 bases, leaving 6 bases not matched to a gene. The CDR3 sequence is 15 residues long.

The chain has TRBV6-5 and TRBJ2-1, with TRBD2 matching over 8 bases. J lost 7 bases, V lost 4 bases, and 9 bases had no gene match. The CDR3 is 15 amino acids. CDR1 is MNHEY, CDR2 SVGAGI, per germline. This CDR3 reads CASSWPGGARNEQFF. The CDR3 nucleotides are TGTGCCAGCAGTTGGCCCGGGGGGGCCAGGAATGAGCAGTTCTTC.

This clonotype showed up many times. The chain uses TRBV11-2 and TRBJ2-2; D is ambiguous. V shed 6 bases and J shed 8 bases, with 10 bases lying between them. Per germline, CDR1 SGHAT and CDR2 FQNNGV. CDR3 size: 12 residues. CDR3 in amino acids: CASRIRAGELFF. DNA of the CDR3: TGTGCCAGCAGAATACGGGCGGGGGAGCTGTTTTTT. Based on the CDR3 plus reference TRBV11-2 and TRBJ2-2, the full variable domain is EAGVAQSPRYKIIEKRQSVAFWCNPISGHATLYWYQQILGQGPKLLIQFQNNGVVDDSQLPKDRFSAERLKGVDSTLKIQPAKLEDSAVYLCASRIRAGELFFGEGSRLTVL.

V and J are TRBV7-9 and TRBJ1-1; unclear D gene. V was shortened by 5 bases and J by 7 bases, with 8 bases between the two germline ends. In germline, CDR1 is SEHNR, CDR2 FQNEAQ (reference sequence). The CDR3 loop spans 11 amino acids. The CDR3 protein is CASSLSFEAFF. CDR3 in DNA: TGTGCCAGCAGCCTGTCTTTTGAAGCTTTCTTT.

CDR3 sequence reads: CASSLELTAETQYF. The CDR3 DNA reads TGTGCCAGCAGCTTGGAGCTAACCGCGGAGACCCAGTACTTC. The chain employs TRBV5-4 and TRBJ2-5; unclear D gene. Germline CDR1 and CDR2: SGHNT and YYREEE (reference sequence). Trimming removed 0 bases from V and 5 bases from J, with 11 bases in between. The CDR3 is made up of 14 amino acids.

This rearrangement joins TRBV7-6 to TRBJ1-5, with 7 bases fitting TRBD1. CDR1 is SGHVS, CDR2 FNYEAQ, per germline. The V gene end was trimmed by 5 bases and the J gene end by 6 bases; junction bases not matched to a gene: 10. The CDR3 has 15 amino acids. CDR3 sequence reads: CASSPTDRVGQPQHF. CDR3 DNA sequence: TGTGCCAGCAGCCCTACAGACAGGGTTGGTCAGCCCCAGCATTTT.

This clonotype was detected only a few times. The genes are TRBV10-3 and TRBJ2-3, with 11 bases fitting TRBD2. The germline gives CDR1 ENHRY, CDR2 SYGVKD. V shed 0 bases and J 2 bases; nucleotides not matched to a gene: 4. There are 17 residues in the CDR3. The CDR3 is CAISESVLAGDTDTQYF. In nucleotides, the CDR3 is TGTGCCATCAGTGAGTCCGTACTAGCGGGGGACACAGATACGCAGTATTTT.

The V call is TRBV6-1, the J call TRBJ2-1; maybe TRBD2 (5 bases). The CDR3 covers 12 residues. The germline V gene has CDR1 MNHNS and CDR2 SASEGT. The V and J ends lost 4 bases and 6 bases respectively, with 7 bases between them. The CDR3 protein is CASSVGSNEQFF. CDR3 DNA sequence: TGTGCCAGCAGTGTTGGGAGCAATGAGCAGTTCTTC.

This chain joins TRBV28 and TRBJ2-7; TRBD1 agrees at 7 bases. Germline values: CDR1 MDHEN, CDR2 SYDVKM. CDR3 length equals 13 residues. V shed 3 bases and J 3 bases; nucleotides not matched to a gene: 2. CDR3 coding DNA: TGTGCCAGCAGTTTGGGACAGTTCTACGAGCAGTACGTC. This encodes CASSLGQFYEQYV.

The V and J genes are TRBV7-2 and TRBJ1-4; D remains unclear. CDR3 length: 15 residues. Germline CDR1 is SGHTA and CDR2 is FQGNSA. Trimming removed 5 bases at V and 3 bases at J, with 13 bases between. This chain's CDR3 is CASSPMWGPNEKLFF. DNA of the CDR3: TGTGCCAGCAGCCCGATGTGGGGTCCTAATGAAAAACTGTTTTTT.

There are a few counts of this clonotype. The chain uses TRBV6-5 and TRBJ2-3; no clear D. The V and J ends lost 8 bases and 0 bases respectively, with 9 bases between them. This CDR3 contains 13 residues. The V gene's germline CDR1 is MNHEY and CDR2 SVGAGI. The CDR3 sequence is CASGHPSTDTQYF. CDR3 bases: TGTGCCAGCGGTCACCCGAGCACAGATACGCAGTATTTT.

Concerning this clonotype: This sequence may be a read error, since a much larger clone differs from it by one base. The chain employs TRBV7-2 and TRBJ2-5; a weak D match, TRBD1 (6 bases). Trimming took 5 bases from V and 5 from J, leaving 21 bases between them. CDR3 length equals 16 residues. The V gene's germline CDR1 is SGHTA and CDR2 FQGNSA. The CDR3: CASSNRTVGLVETQYF. The CDR3 nucleotides read TGTGCCAGCAGCAATCGGACAGTGGGCCTTGTGGAGACCCAGTACTTC.

The chain uses TRBV5-5 and TRBJ1-4, with TRBD1 matching 9 bases. V lost 0 bases to trimming and J lost 6 bases; unmatched junction nucleotides: 3. The CDR3 runs to 15 residues. The germline gives CDR1 SGHKS, CDR2 YYEKEE (reference sequence). CDR3 nucleotide sequence: TGTGCCAGCAGCTTGGGGGACAGGGATGATGAAAAACTGTTTTTT. Its protein product is CASSLGDRDDEKLFF. Combining the CDR3 with reference TRBV5-5 and TRBJ1-4 gives the whole variable domain DAGVTQSPTHLIKTRGQQVTLRCSPISGHKSVSWYQQVLGQGPQFIFQYYEKEERGRGNFPDRFSARQFPNYSSELNVNALLLGDSALYLCASSLGDRDDEKLFFGSGTQLSVL.

This clonotype has just a few counts. J is TRBJ1-5 and V is TRBV7-2, with 8 bases fitting TRBD1. J gave up 7 bases and V 5 bases, and 13 bases lay outside the gene matches. The CDR3 consists of 16 residues. CDR1 SGHTA and CDR2 FQGNSA come from the germline V gene. As DNA, the CDR3 is TGTGCCAGCAGCCCAAATACAGGGGGAAAGGGACAGCCCCAGCATTTT. Translating it yields CASSPNTGGKGQPQHF.

V and J are TRBV7-2 and TRBJ1-1, with 7 bases lining up with TRBD1. CDR3 length: 17 residues. The germline V gene encodes CDR1 SGHTA and CDR2 FQGNSA. V gave up 5 bases and J gave up 4 bases; unmatched junction bases: 16. The chain's CDR3 is CASSRTTLAGGPTEAFF. CDR3 DNA: TGTGCCAGCAGCCGCACTACTTTAGCAGGGGGGCCCACTGAAGCTTTCTTT.

The J gene is TRBJ2-2, the V gene TRBV28; possibly TRBD2 for D (6 bases). CDR3 size: 15 residues. Germline values: CDR1 MDHEN, CDR2 SYDVKM. V lost 2 bases and J 5 bases, leaving 12 bases between the germline ends. CDR3 sequence: CASSLPRGLTGELFF. DNA of the CDR3: TGTGCCAGCAGTTTACCGCGGGGTCTTACCGGGGAGCTGTTTTTT.

This chain uses TRBV11-2 with TRBJ2-2; D is unresolved. The V gene's germline CDR1 is SGHAT and CDR2 FQNNGV. This CDR3 has 15 residues. Deletions cut 4 bases from V and 7 bases from J, with 16 bases between. The CDR3 sequence: CASSSPPRYGGELFF. Written as DNA, the CDR3 is TGTGCCAGCAGCTCCCCGCCCAGGTACGGCGGGGAGCTGTTTTTT.

This clonotype has at least ten counts. The V and J genes are TRBV6-6 and TRBJ2-7, with 10 bases that match TRBD1. The CDR3 sequence is 14 residues long. The germline V gene has CDR1 MNHNY and CDR2 SVGAGI (reference sequence). V lost 4 bases to trimming and J lost 4 bases; unmatched junction nucleotides: 4. This chain's CDR3 is CASSSPGQGYEQYV. CDR3 in DNA: TGTGCCAGCAGTTCACCGGGACAGGGGTACGAGCAGTACGTC.

This chain connects TRBV20-1 to TRBJ2-7, with a possible D match to TRBD1 (5 bases). Germline lookup yields CDR1 DFQATT and CDR2 SNEGSKA (reference sequence). The CDR3 runs to 12 residues. The germline V and J ends were trimmed by 6 bases and 2 bases, with 11 bases remaining between them. CDR3: CSAQGATYEQYF. The CDR3 nucleotides are TGCAGTGCCCAAGGGGCAACCTACGAGCAGTACTTC.

This clonotype was seen only a few times. This chain uses TRBV7-6 with TRBJ1-5; D may be TRBD1 (6 bases). The CDR3 loop spans 19 amino acids. V lost 1 base, J lost 6 bases, and 25 bases lay in between. Germline V lookup: CDR1 SGHVS, CDR2 FNYEAQ. The CDR3 nucleotides read TGTGCCAGCAGCTTAGGGGCTGGGTCGCCAGGGGCATATGGTCAGCCCCAGCATTTT. Protein sequence: CASSLGAGSPGAYGQPQHF. The whole variable domain, filled in from reference TRBV7-6 and TRBJ1-5, reads GAGVSQSPRYKVTKRGQDVALRCDPISGHVSLYWYRQALGQGPEFLTYFNYEAQQDKSGLPNDRFSAERPEGSISTLTIQRTEQRDSAMYRCASSLGAGSPGAYGQPQHFGDGTRLSIL.